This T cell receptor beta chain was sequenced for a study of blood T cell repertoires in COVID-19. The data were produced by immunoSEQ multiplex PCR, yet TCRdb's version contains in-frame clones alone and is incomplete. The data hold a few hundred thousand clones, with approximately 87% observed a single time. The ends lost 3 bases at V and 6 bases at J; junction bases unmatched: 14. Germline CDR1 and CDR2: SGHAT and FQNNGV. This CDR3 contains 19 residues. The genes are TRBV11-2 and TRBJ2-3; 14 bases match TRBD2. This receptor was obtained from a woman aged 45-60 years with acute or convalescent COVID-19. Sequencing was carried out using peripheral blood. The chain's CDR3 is CASSFGATGTSGRKDTQYF. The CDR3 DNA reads TGTGCCAGCAGCTTTGGAGCCACCGGGACTAGCGGGAGAAAGGATACGCAGTATTTT.